This is a list of T cell receptor beta chains from one sample in a study of CD8 T cells in Susac syndrome. One entry per CDR3 protein, called by TCRdb with MiXCR from the immunoSEQ multiplex PCR reads. There are approximately 140,000 distinct CDR3 sequences in the sample; approximately 95% occur only once, and around 0.12% lies in the top ten. What was sequenced was CD4+ T cells from PBMCs. The receptor source for this set is a human donor with multiple sclerosis. CDR3s include the opening cysteine and the closing phenylalanine or tryptophan. Each record gives: D gene, clone size, V gene, J gene, CDR3 DNA, CDR3 protein. The D gene is left open where the match is weak. Only part of the rows carry a size: once, few, many, or a class if the clone is expanded.

.,.,TRBV11-2,TRBJ2-2,TGTGCCAGCAGCTTAGAGGTCCGGACGAACACCGGGGAGCTGTTTTTT,CASSLEVRTNTGELFF
.,.,TRBV9,TRBJ2-3,TGTGCCAGCAGCGTAGTGTCCAGGGAAGATACGCAGTATTTT,CASSVVSREDTQYF
TRBD1,.,TRBV6-1,TRBJ1-1,TGTGCCAGCACCCGGGACAGCTCAGTGGGGAACACTGAAGCTTTCTTT,CASTRDSSVGNTEAFF
TRBD2,.,TRBV20-1,TRBJ2-5,TGCAGTGCTAGTCTAGCGGGGGATCAAGAGACCCAGTACTTC,CSASLAGDQETQYF
TRBD2,.,TRBV15,TRBJ2-5,TGTGCCACCAGCACCGCGGGGGGGGCTCCTAAGACCCAGTACTTC,CATSTAGGAPKTQYF
.,.,TRBV6-6,TRBJ2-5,TGTGCCAGCACCGGCCTAGCCAACTGGGACCAGTACTTC,CASTGLANWDQYF
.,.,TRBV20-1,TRBJ1-5,TGCAGTGTTACACAGGCAAATCAGCCCCAGCATTTT,CSVTQANQPQHF
TRBD1,.,TRBV12-3/TRBV12-4,TRBJ2-5,TGTGCCAGCAAGACTGGGACAGGGCCGGAGACCCAGTACTTC,CASKTGTGPETQYF
.,.,TRBV6-5,TRBJ1-1,TGTGCCAGCTTTCCCCTTATACGTGGGAACACTGAAGCTTTCTTT,CASFPLIRGNTEAFF
.,.,TRBV15,TRBJ2-5,TGTGCCACCAGCAGAACTAATTCGGGAGAGACCCAGTACTTC,CATSRTNSGETQYF
.,.,TRBV19,TRBJ2-2,TGTGCCAGTAGTTCCTCAGGCGGGACGAAAAAGAGCCTTTACACCGGGGAGCTGTTTTTT,CASSSSGGTKKSLYTGELFF
TRBD1,.,TRBV20-1,TRBJ1-5,TGCAGTGCTAGCCGGGACAGGCAGCCCCAGCATTTT,CSASRDRQPQHF
TRBD1,once,TRBV7-9,TRBJ1-2,TGTGCCAGCAGCTCATTTGAGACAGGGGCGAGGTATGGCTACACCTTC,CASSSFETGARYGYTF
.,.,TRBV3-1,TRBJ2-1,TGTGCCAGCAGCCGGGGGGGGGCCGCCTACAATGAGCAGTTCTTC,CASSRGGAAYNEQFF
.,.,TRBV6-1,TRBJ2-1,TGTGCCAGCAGTGGTGGTGGTGAGCAGTTCTTC,CASSGGGEQFF
.,.,TRBV28,TRBJ1-5,TGTGCCAGCTCGGTCGGATTGCAGCCCCAGCATTTT,CASSVGLQPQHF
TRBD1,once,TRBV3-1,TRBJ2-4,TGTGCCAGCAGCCAAGATTCACCGACAGGGGTCATAGCCAAAAACATTCAGTACTTC,CASSQDSPTGVIAKNIQYF
.,.,TRBV6-2/TRBV6-3,TRBJ2-7,TGTGCCAGCAGTCAACAGGGCGTGAGGCAGTACTTC,CASSQQGVRQYF
.,.,TRBV20-1,TRBJ2-7,TGCAGTGCTAGAGATTCAGGGTCCACCTACGAGCAGTACTTC,CSARDSGSTYEQYF
.,.,TRBV7-7,TRBJ2-2,TGTGCCAGCAGCTTAGGAGCCTCCGGCGGGGAGCTGTTTTTT,CASSLGASGGELFF
.,.,TRBV28,TRBJ2-7,TGTGCCAGTAGCGCAGCCACGACCTACGAGCAGTACTTC,CASSAATTYEQYF
.,.,TRBV12-3/TRBV12-4,TRBJ1-1,TGTGCCAGCAGTTCTCAGCTGAACACTGAAGCTTTCTTT,CASSSQLNTEAFF
.,few,TRBV6-6,TRBJ2-1,TGTGCCAGCAGCCAAAATCCCGGGACTGGAAACAATGAGCAGTTCTTC,CASSQNPGTGNNEQFF
TRBD2,once,TRBV20-1,TRBJ2-1,TGCAGTGCTAGAGTCGGGACTAACACCCCTGAGCAGTTCTTC,CSARVGTNTPEQFF
.,few,TRBV19,TRBJ1-2,TGTGCCAGTAGTGAGGGGAACTATGGCTACACCTTC,CASSEGNYGYTF
.,once,TRBV4-1,TRBJ2-1,TGCGCCAGTACAACAGGGTTCAATGAGCAGTTCTTC,CASTTGFNEQFF
.,.,TRBV13,TRBJ1-4,TGTGCCAGTGCCCCATGGGGGGGGAAGAGAAAACTGTTTTTT,CASAPWGGKRKLFF
.,.,TRBV15,TRBJ1-1,TGTGCCACCACCCCCGGGGTACGGAACACTGAAGCTTTCTTT,CATTPGVRNTEAFF
TRBD1,.,TRBV7-2,TRBJ1-5,TGTGCCAGCAGCTTAGGGACAGGGTTTGGGAATCAGCCCCAGCATTTT,CASSLGTGFGNQPQHF
TRBD1,.,TRBV20-1,TRBJ1-2,TGCAGTGCTAGCTATTTAGGGCAGGGGGGTTCTTTGGACTATGGCTACACCTTC,CSASYLGQGGSLDYGYTF
.,.,TRBV29-1,TRBJ1-1,TGCAGCGTTGATGAGGGGGGCATGAACACTGAAGCTTTCTTT,CSVDEGGMNTEAFF
.,.,TRBV5-1,TRBJ2-3,TGCGCCAGCAGCCTCGGGACTCGCCTCGGCACAGATACGCAGTATTTT,CASSLGTRLGTDTQYF
TRBD1,.,TRBV10-3,TRBJ1-1,TGTGCCATCAGCGGACAGGGATGGAACACTGAAGCTTTCTTT,CAISGQGWNTEAFF
TRBD2,.,TRBV12-5,TRBJ2-1,TGTGCTAGTGGTTTGGTAAAAAGCGGGGGGCTACCCTACAATGAGCAGTTCTTC,CASGLVKSGGLPYNEQFF
.,.,TRBV7-2,TRBJ1-1,TGTGCCAGCAGCACTTATCAGGGTAGGGACACTGAAGCTTTCTTT,CASSTYQGRDTEAFF
TRBD2,.,TRBV7-6,TRBJ2-1,TGTGCCAGCAGCTTCCGCCTAGCGGGCCACAATGAGCAGTTCTTC,CASSFRLAGHNEQFF
.,.,TRBV20-1,TRBJ1-5,TGCAGTGCTGGACGTTTCGGGGCTAGCAATCAGCCCCAGCATTTT,CSAGRFGASNQPQHF